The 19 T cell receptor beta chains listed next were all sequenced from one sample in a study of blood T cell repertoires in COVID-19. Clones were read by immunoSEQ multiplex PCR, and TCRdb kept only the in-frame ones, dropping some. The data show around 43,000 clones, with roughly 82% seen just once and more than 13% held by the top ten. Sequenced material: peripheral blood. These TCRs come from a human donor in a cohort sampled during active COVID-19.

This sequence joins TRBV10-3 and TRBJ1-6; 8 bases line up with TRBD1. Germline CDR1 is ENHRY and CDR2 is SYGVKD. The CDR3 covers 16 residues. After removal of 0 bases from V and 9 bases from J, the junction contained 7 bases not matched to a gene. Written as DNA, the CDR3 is TGTGCCATCAGTGAGTCTAGGACAGGGACAGGTTCACCCCTCCACTTT. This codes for CAISESRTGTGSPLHF.

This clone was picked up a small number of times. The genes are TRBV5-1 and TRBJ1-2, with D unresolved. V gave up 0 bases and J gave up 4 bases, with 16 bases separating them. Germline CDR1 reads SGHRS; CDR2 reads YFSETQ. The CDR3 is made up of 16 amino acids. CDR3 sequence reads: CASSLARGPGRYGYTF. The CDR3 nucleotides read TGCGCCAGCAGCTTGGCCCGAGGGCCGGGCCGCTATGGCTACACCTTC.

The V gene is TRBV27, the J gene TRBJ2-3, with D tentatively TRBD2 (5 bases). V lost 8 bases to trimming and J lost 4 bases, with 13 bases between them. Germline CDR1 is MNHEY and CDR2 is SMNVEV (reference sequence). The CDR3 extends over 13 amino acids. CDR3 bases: TGTGCCAGCGGTATTCGGGGTGCAGATACGCAGTATTTT. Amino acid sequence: CASGIRGADTQYF.

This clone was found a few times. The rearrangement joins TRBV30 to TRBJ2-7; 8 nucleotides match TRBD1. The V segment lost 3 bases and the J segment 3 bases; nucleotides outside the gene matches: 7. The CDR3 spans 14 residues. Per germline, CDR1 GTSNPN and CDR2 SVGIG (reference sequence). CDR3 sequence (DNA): TGTGCCTGGAGCGGCGGGACAGGCAACTACGAGCAGTACTTC. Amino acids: CAWSGGTGNYEQYF.

Written as DNA, the CDR3 is TGTGCCTGGAAACTAGCGGGAGGGGATACGCAGTATTTT. Translated, it gives CAWKLAGGDTQYF. The chain employs TRBV30 and TRBJ2-3; 13 nucleotides match TRBD2. CDR3 length: 13 amino acids. Per the germline V gene, CDR1 is GTSNPN and CDR2 is SVGIG (reference sequence). Germline trimming cut 4 bases from V and 6 bases from J; bases unmatched to any gene: 1.

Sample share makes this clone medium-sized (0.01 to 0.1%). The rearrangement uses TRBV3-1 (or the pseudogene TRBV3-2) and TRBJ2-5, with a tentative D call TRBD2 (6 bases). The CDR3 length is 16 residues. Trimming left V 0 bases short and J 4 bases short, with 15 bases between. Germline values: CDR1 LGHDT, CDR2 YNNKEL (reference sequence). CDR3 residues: CASSQDGRGRVETQYF. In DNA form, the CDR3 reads TGTGCCAGCAGCCAAGATGGGCGGGGTAGGGTAGAGACCCAGTACTTC.

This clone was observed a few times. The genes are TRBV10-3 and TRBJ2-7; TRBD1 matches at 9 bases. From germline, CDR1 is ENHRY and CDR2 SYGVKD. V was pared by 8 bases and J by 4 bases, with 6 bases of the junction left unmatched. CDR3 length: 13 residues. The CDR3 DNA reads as TGTGCCATCCAAGGACAGGGGACGTACGAGCAGTACTTC. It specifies CAIQGQGTYEQYF.

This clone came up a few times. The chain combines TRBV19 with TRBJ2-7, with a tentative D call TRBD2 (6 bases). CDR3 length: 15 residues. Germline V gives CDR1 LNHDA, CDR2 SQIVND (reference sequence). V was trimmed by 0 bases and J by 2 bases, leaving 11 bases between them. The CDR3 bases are TGTGCCAGTAGTATAGATATGGCGGGACCCTACGAGCAGTACTTC. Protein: CASSIDMAGPYEQYF.

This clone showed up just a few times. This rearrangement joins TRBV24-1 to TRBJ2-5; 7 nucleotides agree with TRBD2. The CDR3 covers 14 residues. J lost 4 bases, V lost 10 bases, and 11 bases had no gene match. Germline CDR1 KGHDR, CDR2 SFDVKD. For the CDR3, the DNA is TGTGCCACGGGTGGGAGGGATCGAGGAGAGACCCAGTACTTC. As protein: CATGGRDRGETQYF.

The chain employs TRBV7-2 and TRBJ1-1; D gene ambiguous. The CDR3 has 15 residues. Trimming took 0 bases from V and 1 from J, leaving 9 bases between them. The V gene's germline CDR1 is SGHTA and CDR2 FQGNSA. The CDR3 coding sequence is TGTGCCAGCAGCTTAGCGCTGAGCCCGAACACTGAAGCTTTCTTT. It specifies CASSLALSPNTEAFF.

The CDR3 DNA is TGTGCCAGCAGCGCCGAATGGCTAGCGGGAGTGGAGACCCAGTACTTC. This translates into CASSAEWLAGVETQYF. The chain joins TRBV9 to TRBJ2-5; 10 bases fit TRBD2. CDR3 length: 16 amino acids. V lost 3 bases to trimming and J lost 5 bases; unmatched junction nucleotides: 10. The germline V gene has CDR1 SGDLS and CDR2 YYNGEE.

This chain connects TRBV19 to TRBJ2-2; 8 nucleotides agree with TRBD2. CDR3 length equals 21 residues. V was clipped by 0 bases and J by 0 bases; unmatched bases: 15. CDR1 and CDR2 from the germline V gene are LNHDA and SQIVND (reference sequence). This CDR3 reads CASSIDTSGQFFYSNTGELFF. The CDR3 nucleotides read TGTGCCAGTAGTATAGATACTAGCGGCCAATTCTTCTACTCGAACACCGGGGAGCTGTTTTTT.

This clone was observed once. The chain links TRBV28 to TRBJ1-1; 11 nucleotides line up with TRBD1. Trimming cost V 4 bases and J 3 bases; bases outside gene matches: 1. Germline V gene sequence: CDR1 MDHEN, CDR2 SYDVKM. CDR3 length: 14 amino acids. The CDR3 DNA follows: TGTGCCAGCAGTTCGGGACAGGGGGACACTGAAGCTTTCTTT. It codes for CASSSGQGDTEAFF.

The DNA of the CDR3 is TGTGCCAGCACTACGAGGCAGGGGGCGTGGGAGCTGTTTTTT. Its protein product is CASTTRQGAWELFF. The rearrangement uses TRBV6-6 and TRBJ2-2; 8 bases match TRBD1. CDR1 MNHNY and CDR2 SVGAGI come from the germline V gene (reference sequence). The CDR3 spans 14 residues. The ends lost 7 bases at V and 9 bases at J; junction bases unmatched: 10.

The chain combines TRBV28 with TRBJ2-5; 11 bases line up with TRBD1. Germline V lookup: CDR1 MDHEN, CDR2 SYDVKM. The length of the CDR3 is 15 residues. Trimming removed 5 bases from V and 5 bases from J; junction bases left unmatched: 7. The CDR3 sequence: CASSPRTGGVETQYF. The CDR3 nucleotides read TGTGCCAGCAGTCCACGGACAGGGGGCGTCGAGACCCAGTACTTC.

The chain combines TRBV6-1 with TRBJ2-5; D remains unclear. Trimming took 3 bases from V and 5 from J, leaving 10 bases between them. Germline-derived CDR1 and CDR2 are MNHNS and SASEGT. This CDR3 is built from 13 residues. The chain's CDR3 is CASSDPIQETQYF. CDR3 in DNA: TGTGCCAGCAGTGACCCCATCCAGGAGACCCAGTACTTC.

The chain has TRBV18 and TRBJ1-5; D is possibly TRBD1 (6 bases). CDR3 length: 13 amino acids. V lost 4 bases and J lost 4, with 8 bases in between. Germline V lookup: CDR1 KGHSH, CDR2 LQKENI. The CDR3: CASSLTGNQPQHF. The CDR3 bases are TGTGCCAGCTCACTTACAGGGAATCAGCCCCAGCATTTT.

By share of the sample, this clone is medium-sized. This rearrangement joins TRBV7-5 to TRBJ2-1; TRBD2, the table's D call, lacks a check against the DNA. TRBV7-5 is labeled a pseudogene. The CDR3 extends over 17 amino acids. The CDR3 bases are TGTGTCAGAGGAACTAGCCCCTCTTCCGGTTCCTACAATGAGCAGTTCTTC. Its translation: CVRGTSPSSGSYNEQFF.

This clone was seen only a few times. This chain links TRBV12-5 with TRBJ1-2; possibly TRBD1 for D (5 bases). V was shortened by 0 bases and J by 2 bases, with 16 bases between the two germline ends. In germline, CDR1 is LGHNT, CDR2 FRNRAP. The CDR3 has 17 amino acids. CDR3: CASGLVINPPGNYGYTF. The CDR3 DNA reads TGTGCTAGTGGTTTGGTAATCAATCCCCCAGGGAACTATGGCTACACCTTC.